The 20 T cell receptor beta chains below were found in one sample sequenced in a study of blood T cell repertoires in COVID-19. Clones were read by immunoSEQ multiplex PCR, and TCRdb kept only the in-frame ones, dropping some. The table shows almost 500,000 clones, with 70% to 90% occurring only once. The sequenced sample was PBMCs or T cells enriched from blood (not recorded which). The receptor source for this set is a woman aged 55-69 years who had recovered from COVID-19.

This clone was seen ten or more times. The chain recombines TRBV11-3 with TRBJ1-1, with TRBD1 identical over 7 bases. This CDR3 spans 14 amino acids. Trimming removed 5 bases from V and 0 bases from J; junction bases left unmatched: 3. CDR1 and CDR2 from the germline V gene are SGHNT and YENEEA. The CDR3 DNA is TGTGCCAGCAGCGGGGACAGCATGAACACTGAAGCTTTCTTT. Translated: CASSGDSMNTEAFF.

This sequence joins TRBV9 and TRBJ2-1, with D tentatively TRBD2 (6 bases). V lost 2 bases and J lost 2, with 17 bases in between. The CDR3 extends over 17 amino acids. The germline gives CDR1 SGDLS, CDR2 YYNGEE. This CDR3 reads CASSVKGGSAPYNEQFF. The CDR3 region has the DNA TGTGCCAGCAGCGTGAAAGGAGGGTCAGCCCCCTACAATGAGCAGTTCTTC.

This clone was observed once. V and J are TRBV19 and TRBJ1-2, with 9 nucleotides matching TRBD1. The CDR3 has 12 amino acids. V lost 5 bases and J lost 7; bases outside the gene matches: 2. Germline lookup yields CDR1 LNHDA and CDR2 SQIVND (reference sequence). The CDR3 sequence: CASSRQGGGYTF. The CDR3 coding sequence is TGTGCCAGTAGTCGACAGGGGGGTGGCTACACCTTC.

The CDR3 loop reads CAISEGSVNQPQHF. CDR3 coding DNA: TGTGCCATCAGTGAGGGCAGCGTCAATCAGCCCCAGCATTTT. V is TRBV10-3 and J is TRBJ1-5, with D unclear. Germline CDR1 ENHRY, CDR2 SYGVKD. Trimming took 2 bases from V and 3 from J, leaving 8 bases between them. CDR3 length: 14 residues.

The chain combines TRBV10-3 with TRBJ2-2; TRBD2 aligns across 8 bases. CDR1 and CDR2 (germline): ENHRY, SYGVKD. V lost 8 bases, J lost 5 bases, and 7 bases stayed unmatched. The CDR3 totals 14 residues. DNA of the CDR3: TGTGCCATCCTAGGACTAGCCGAAACCGGGGAGCTGTTTTTT. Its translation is CAILGLAETGELFF.

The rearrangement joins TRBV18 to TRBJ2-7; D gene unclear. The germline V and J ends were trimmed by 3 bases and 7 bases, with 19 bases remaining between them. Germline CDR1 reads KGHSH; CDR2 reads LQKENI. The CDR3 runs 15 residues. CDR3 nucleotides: TGTGCCAGCTCACCCGGTAGGTGGGCCCAGGAAGAGCAGTACTTC. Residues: CASSPGRWAQEEQYF.

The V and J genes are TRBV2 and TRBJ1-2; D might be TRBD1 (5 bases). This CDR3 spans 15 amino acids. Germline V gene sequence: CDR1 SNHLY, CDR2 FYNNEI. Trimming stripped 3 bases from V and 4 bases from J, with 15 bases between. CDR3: CASSEGRASFYGYTF. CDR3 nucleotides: TGTGCCAGCAGTGAGGGGCGCGCTTCTTTCTATGGCTACACCTTC.

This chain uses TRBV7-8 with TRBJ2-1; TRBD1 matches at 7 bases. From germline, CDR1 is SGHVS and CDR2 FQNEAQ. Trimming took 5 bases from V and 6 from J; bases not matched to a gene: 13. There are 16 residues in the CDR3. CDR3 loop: CASSQRGGAGGNEQFF. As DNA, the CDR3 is TGTGCCAGCAGCCAAAGGGGTGGGGCAGGGGGCAATGAGCAGTTCTTC.

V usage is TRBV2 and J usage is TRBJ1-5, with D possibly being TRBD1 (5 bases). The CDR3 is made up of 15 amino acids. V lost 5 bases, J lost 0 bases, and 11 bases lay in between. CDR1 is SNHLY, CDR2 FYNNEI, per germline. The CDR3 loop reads CASSLSGISNQPQHF. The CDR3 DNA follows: TGTGCCAGCAGTTTATCAGGGATTAGCAATCAGCCCCAGCATTTT.

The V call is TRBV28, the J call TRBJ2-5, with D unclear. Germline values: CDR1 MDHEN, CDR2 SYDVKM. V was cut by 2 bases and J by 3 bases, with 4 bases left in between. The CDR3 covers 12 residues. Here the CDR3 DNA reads TGTGCCAGCAGTTTAGTAGAAGAGACCCAGTACTTC. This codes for CASSLVEETQYF.

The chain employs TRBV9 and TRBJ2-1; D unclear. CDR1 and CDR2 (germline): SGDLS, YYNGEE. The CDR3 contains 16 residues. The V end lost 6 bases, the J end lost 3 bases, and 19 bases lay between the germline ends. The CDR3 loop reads CASTPWADTFYNEQFF. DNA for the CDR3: TGTGCCAGCACCCCGTGGGCAGATACCTTCTACAATGAGCAGTTCTTC.

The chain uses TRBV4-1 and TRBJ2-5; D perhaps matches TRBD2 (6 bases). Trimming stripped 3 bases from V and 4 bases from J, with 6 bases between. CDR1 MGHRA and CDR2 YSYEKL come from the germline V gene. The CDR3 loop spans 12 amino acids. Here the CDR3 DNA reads TGCGCCAGCAGCCAGGGAGGAGAGACCCAGTACTTC. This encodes CASSQGGETQYF.

CDR3 protein: CASTAPGTGSNIQYF. CDR3 in DNA: TGTGCCAGCACCGCCCCTGGGACAGGGTCCAACATTCAGTACTTC. The rearrangement joins TRBV11-3 to TRBJ2-4; 9 bases align to TRBD1. With V trimmed by 7 bases and J by 7 bases, 11 bases remained unmatched. This CDR3 region has 15 residues. Germline V CDR1 and CDR2: SGHNT, YENEEA.

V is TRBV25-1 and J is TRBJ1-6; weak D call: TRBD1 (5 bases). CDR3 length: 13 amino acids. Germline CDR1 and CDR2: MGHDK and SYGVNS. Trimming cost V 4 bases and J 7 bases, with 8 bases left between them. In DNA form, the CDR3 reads TGTGCCAGCAGTGCGACAGTAAATTCACCCCTCCACTTT. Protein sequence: CASSATVNSPLHF.

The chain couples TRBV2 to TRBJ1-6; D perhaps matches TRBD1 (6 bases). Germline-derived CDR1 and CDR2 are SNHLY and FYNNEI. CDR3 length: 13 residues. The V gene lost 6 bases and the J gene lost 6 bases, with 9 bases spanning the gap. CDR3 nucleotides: TGTGCCAGCAGCACAGGGCCTAATTCACCCCTCCACTTT. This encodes CASSTGPNSPLHF.

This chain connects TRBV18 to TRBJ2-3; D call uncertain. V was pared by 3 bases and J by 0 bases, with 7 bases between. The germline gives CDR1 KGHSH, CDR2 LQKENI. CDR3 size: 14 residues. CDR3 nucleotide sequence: TGTGCCAGCTCACCCGGGTCTAGCACAGATACGCAGTATTTT. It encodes CASSPGSSTDTQYF.

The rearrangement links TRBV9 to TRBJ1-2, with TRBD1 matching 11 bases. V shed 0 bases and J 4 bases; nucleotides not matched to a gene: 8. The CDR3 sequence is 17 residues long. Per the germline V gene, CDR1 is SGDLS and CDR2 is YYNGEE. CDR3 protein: CASSVDPGQGVTYGYTF. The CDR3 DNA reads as TGTGCCAGCAGCGTAGACCCGGGACAGGGGGTTACCTATGGCTACACCTTC.

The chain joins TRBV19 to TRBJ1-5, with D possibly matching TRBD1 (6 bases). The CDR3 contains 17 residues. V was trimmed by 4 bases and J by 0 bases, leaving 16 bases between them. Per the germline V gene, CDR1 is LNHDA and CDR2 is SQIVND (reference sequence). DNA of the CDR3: TGTGCCAGTAGTACATCAGGGGTAGCTTATAGCAATCAGCCCCAGCATTTT. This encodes CASSTSGVAYSNQPQHF.

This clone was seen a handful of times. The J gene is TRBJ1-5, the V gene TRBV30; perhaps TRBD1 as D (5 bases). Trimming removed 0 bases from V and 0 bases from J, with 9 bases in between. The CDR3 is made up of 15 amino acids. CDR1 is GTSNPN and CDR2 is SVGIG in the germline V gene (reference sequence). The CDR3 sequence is CAWSVRGNSNQPQHF. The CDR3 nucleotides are TGTGCCTGGAGTGTCCGGGGGAATAGCAATCAGCCCCAGCATTTT.

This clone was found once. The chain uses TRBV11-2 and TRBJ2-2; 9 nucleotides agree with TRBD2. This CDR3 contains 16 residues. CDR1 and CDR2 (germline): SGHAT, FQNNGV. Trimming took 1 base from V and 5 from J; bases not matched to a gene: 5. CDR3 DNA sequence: TGTGCCAGCAGCTTAGTAGCGGGGGTGAATACCGGGGAGCTGTTTTTT. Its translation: CASSLVAGVNTGELFF.